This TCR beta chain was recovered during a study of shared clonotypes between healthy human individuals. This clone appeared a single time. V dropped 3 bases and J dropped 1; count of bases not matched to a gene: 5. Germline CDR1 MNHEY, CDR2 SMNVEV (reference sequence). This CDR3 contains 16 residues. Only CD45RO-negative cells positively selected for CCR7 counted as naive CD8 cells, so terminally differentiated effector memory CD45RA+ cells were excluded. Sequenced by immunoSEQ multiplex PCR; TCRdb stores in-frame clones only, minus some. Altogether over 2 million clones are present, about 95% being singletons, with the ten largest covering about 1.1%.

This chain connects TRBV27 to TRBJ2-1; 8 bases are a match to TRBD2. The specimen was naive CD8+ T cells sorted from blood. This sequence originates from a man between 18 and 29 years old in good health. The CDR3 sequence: CASSLFGRGSYNEQFF. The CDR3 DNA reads TGTGCCAGCAGTTTGTTCGGGAGGGGGTCCTACAATGAGCAGTTCTTC.